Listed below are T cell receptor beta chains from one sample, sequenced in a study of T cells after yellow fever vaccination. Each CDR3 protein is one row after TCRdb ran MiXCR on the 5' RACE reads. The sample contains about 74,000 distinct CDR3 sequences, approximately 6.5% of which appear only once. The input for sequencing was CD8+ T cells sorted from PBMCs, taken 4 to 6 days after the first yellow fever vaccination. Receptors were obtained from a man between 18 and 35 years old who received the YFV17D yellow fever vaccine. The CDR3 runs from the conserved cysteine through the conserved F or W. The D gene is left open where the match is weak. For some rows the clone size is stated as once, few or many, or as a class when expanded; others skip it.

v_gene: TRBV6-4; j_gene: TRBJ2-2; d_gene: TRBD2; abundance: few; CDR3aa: CASSDSSGGGATGELFF; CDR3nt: TGTGCCAGCAGTGACTCAAGCGGCGGGGGGGCCACCGGGGAGCTGTTTTTT
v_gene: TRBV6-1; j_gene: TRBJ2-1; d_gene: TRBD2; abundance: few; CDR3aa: CASSEGLVAYNEQFF; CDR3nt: TGTGCCAGCAGTGAGGGACTAGTGGCCTACAATGAGCAGTTCTTC
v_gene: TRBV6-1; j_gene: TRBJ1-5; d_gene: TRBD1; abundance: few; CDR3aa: CASSPGTGGFQHF; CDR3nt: TGTGCCAGCAGCCCCGGGACAGGGGGGTTTCAGCATTTT
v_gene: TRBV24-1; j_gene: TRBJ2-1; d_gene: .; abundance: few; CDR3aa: CATSDGSISYNEQFF; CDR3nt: TGTGCCACCAGTGACGGGTCTATCTCCTACAATGAGCAGTTCTTC
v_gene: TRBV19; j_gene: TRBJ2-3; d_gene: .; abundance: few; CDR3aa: CASSIDRVGPQYF; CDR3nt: TGTGCCAGTAGTATAGATCGGGTAGGGCCGCAGTATTTT
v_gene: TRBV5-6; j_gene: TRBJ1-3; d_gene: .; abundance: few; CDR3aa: CASSLEWGPDGNTIYF; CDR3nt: TGTGCCAGCAGCTTGGAGTGGGGTCCGGATGGAAACACCATATATTTT
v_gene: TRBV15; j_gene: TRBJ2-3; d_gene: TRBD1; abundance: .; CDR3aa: CATSRGTGSTDTQYF; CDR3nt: TGTGCCACCAGCAGAGGGACAGGTAGCACAGATACGCAGTATTTT
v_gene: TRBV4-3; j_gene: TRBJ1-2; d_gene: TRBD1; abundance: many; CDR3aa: CASSQDFAGGFYGYTF; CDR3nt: TGCGCCAGCAGCCAAGATTTCGCAGGGGGCTTTTATGGCTACACCTTC
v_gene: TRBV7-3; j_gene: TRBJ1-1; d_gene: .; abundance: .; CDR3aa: CASSPLLTVNTEAFF; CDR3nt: TGTGCCAGCAGCCCCCTTCTAACAGTTAACACTGAAGCTTTCTTT
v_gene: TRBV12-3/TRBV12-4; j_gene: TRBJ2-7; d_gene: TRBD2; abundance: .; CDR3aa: CASTSGTSGGPYEQYF; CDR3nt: TGTGCCAGCACTTCCGGGACTAGCGGGGGCCCCTACGAGCAGTACTTC
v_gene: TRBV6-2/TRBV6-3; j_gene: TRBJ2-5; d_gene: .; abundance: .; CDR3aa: CASSTTGTQYF; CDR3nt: TGTGCCAGCTCCACCACGGGGACCCAGTACTTC
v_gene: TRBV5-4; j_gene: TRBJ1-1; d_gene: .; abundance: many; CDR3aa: CASHKGFGAEAFF; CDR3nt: TGTGCCAGCCACAAGGGGTTTGGGGCTGAAGCTTTCTTT
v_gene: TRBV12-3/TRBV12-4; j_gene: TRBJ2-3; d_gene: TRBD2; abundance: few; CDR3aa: CASSFTTSGRDTQYF; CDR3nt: TGTGCCAGCAGTTTCACGACTAGCGGGAGGGATACGCAGTATTTT
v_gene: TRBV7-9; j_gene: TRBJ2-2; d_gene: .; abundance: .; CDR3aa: CASSFLESENTGELFF; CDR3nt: TGTGCCAGCAGCTTTTTAGAATCAGAGAACACCGGGGAGCTGTTTTTT
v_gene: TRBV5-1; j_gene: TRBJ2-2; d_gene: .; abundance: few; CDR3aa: CASSTRLTSNTGELFF; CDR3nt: TGCGCCAGCAGCACACGCTTAACATCGAACACCGGGGAGCTGTTTTTT
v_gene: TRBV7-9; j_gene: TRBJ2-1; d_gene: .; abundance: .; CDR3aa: CASSFVAGATYNEQFF; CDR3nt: TGTGCCAGCAGCTTTGTGGCGGGGGCCACCTACAATGAGCAGTTCTTC
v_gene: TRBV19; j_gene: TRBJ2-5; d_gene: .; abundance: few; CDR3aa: CASSMYQETQYF; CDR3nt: TGTGCCAGTAGCATGTACCAAGAGACCCAGTACTTC
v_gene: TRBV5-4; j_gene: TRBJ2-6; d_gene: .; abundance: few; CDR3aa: CASLFGPGANVLTF; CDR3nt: TGTGCCAGCCTATTTGGGCCAGGGGCCAACGTCCTGACTTTC
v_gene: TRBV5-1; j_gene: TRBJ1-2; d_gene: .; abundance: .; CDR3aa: CASSPTDQTSYGYTF; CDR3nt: TGCGCCAGCAGCCCGACAGACCAAACTTCCTATGGCTACACCTTC
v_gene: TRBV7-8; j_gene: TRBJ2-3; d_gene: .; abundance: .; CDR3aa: CASSPPQLTSTDTQYF; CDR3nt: TGTGCCAGCAGCCCCCCTCAGCTAACTAGCACAGATACGCAGTATTTT
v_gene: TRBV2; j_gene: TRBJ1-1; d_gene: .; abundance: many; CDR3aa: CASRAGLEAFF; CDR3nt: TGTGCCAGCAGGGCAGGGCTTGAAGCTTTCTTT
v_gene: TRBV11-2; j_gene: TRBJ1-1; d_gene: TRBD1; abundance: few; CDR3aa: CASSLDWTGEAFF; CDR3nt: TGTGCCAGCAGCTTAGACTGGACAGGTGAAGCTTTCTTT
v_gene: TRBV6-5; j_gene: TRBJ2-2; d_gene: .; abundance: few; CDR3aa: CASSYSKGVTGELFF; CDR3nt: TGTGCCAGCAGTTACTCTAAGGGGGTCACCGGGGAGCTGTTTTTT
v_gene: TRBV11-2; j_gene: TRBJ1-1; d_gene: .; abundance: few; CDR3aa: CASNVHAQGATEAFF; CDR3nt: TGTGCCAGCAACGTCCACGCACAGGGTGCCACTGAAGCTTTCTTT
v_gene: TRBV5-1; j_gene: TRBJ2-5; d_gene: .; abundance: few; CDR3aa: CASSLVGHGALSETQYF; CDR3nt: TGCGCCAGCAGCTTGGTCGGGCACGGGGCTTTATCGGAGACCCAGTACTTC
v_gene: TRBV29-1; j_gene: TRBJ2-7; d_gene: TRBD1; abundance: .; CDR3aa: CSVVATGRPYEQYF; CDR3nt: TGCAGCGTTGTGGCGACAGGGCGTCCCTACGAGCAGTACTTC
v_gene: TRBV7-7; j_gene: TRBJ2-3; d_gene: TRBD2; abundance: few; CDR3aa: CASSLSATSGDTQYF; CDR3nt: TGTGCCAGCAGCTTAAGTGCCACTAGCGGAGATACGCAGTATTTT
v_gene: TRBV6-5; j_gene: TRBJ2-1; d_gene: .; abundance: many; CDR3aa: CASSYADRNEQFF; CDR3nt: TGTGCCAGCAGTTACGCAGACCGCAATGAGCAGTTCTTC
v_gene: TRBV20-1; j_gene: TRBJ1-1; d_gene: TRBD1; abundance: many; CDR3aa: CSAREEGGPEAFF; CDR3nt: TGCAGTGCTAGAGAAGAAGGGGGCCCTGAAGCTTTCTTT
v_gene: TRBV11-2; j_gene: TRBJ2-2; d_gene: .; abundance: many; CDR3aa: CASSSLGGARELFF; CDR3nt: TGTGCCAGCAGCTCATTGGGGGGAGCCCGGGAGCTGTTTTTT
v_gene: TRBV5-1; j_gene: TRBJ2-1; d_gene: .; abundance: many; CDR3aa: CASSIGTDSYNEQFF; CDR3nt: TGCGCCAGCAGCATCGGGACGGACTCCTACAATGAGCAGTTCTTC
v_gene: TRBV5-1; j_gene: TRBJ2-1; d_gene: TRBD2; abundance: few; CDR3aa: CASSLAGTSVVQQFF; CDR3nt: TGCGCCAGCAGCTTGGCCGGGACTAGCGTTGTTCAGCAGTTCTTC
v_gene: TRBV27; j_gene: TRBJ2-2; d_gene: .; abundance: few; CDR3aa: CASSLIGGSGELFF; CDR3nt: TGTGCCAGCAGTTTAATAGGGGGTTCGGGGGAGCTGTTTTTT
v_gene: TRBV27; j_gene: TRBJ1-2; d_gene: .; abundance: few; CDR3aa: CASSFARGYGYTF; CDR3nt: TGTGCCAGCAGTTTCGCCAGGGGCTATGGCTACACCTTC
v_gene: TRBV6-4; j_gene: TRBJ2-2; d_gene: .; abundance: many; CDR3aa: CASSDGTNTGELFF; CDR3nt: TGTGCCAGCAGTGACGGGACAAACACCGGGGAGCTGTTTTTT
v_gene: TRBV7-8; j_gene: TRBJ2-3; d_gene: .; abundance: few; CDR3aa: CASYGRATDTQYF; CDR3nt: TGTGCCAGCTACGGGCGAGCCACAGATACGCAGTATTTT
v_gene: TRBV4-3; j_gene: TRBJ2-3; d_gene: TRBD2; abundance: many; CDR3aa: CASSQTSGGADTQYF; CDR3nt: TGCGCCAGCAGCCAAACTAGCGGGGGGGCAGATACGCAGTATTTT
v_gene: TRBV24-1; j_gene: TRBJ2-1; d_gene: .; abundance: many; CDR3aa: CATSDLATRLWF; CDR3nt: TGTGCCACCAGTGATTTGGCCACCCGCTTGTGGTTC
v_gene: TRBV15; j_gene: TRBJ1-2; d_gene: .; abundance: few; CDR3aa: CATSREGGNYGYTF; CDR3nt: TGTGCCACCAGCAGAGAGGGGGGAAACTATGGCTACACCTTC
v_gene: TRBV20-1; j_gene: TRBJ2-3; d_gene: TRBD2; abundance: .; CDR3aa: CSAEGGLVVADTQYF; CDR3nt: TGCAGTGCTGAGGGGGGACTAGTAGTGGCAGATACGCAGTATTTT
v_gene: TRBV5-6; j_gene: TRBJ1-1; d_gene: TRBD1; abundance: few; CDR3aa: CASSYDRGREAFF; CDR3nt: TGTGCCAGCAGCTACGACAGGGGAAGAGAAGCTTTCTTT
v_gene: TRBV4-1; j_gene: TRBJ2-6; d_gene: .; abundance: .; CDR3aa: CASSQVGRRPTGANVLTF; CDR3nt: TGCGCCAGCAGCCAAGTGGGCCGGCGGCCTACTGGGGCCAACGTCCTGACTTTC